This T cell receptor beta chain came from a study of cytomegalovirus exposure and HLA in healthy donors. Overall study: There were 117 million unique TCR beta sequences, drawn from 150 million to 200 million T cells, in an earlier analysis.

Regarding the study as a whole: In most subjects, TCR beta sequences reportedly gave accurate predictions of HLA-A and HLA-B alleles. Later analysis placed DRB1 highest and HLA-C lowest in TCR association rates, which differed by HLA locus.

Turning to this clone: Its antigen is undetermined.

V lost 3 bases, J lost 2 bases, and 14 bases lay in between. CDR3 length: 17 residues. Germline loops: CDR1 LNHDA, CDR2 SQIVND (reference sequence). The PCR made use of 60 Vbeta and 13 Jbeta primers. The method was immunoSEQ multiplex PCR; TCRdb's version includes in-frame clones alone and lacks a portion of them. This table holds roughly 95,000 clones, 82% found once. The rearrangement joins TRBV19 to TRBJ2-6, with D possibly being TRBD2 (7 bases). The receptor comes from a young man in good health and CMV-seropositive. Source material: PBMCs. Here the CDR3 DNA reads TGTGCCAGTAGTATCAACAGGGAGGGTACTGGGGCCAACGTCCTGACTTTC. Its protein is CASSINREGTGANVLTF.